Listed below are T cell receptor beta chains from one sample, sequenced in a study of T cell responses to AZD1222 COVID-19 vaccine. Method: immunoSEQ multiplex PCR; TCRdb's copy keeps in-frame clones and lacks some. The sample consists of approximately 200,000 clones, 85% to 90% of them appearing once. This specimen consisted of peripheral blood, obtained on day 0 of AZD1222 vaccination. The origin of the receptors is an adult in good health. CDR3s include the opening cysteine and the closing phenylalanine or tryptophan. The D gene is left open where the match is weak. Size is omitted from some rows. Given values are once, few, many or a class for expanded clones.

V gene,D gene,J gene,CDR3 length,clone size,CDR3 protein,CDR3 DNA
TRBV19,NA,TRBJ1-1,14,NA,CASSLRLGNTEAFF,TGTGCCAGTAGTTTACGCCTGGGTAACACTGAAGCTTTCTTT
TRBV7-3,NA,TRBJ1-2,15,NA,CASSLQGGPNYGYTF,TGTGCCAGCAGCTTACAAGGCGGGCCTAACTATGGCTACACCTTC
TRBV1,NA,TRBJ1-1,16,NA,CTSSQDLETPNTEAFF,TGCACCAGCAGCCAAGATCTTGAGACACCAAACACTGAAGCTTTCTTT
TRBV5-6,NA,TRBJ2-5,13,NA,CASSLARPGAQYF,TGTGCCAGCAGCTTGGCCCGCCCCGGGGCCCAGTACTTC
TRBV10-3,NA,TRBJ2-7,15,NA,CAVGRSRASSYEQYF,TGTGCCGTCGGACGAAGTAGGGCTTCCTCCTATGAGCAGTACTTC
TRBV10-3,NA,TRBJ2-4,14,NA,CAISAQGGRGIQYF,TGTGCCATCAGTGCGCAGGGGGGAAGGGGCATTCAGTACTTC
TRBV19,NA,TRBJ1-1,14,NA,CASSIDTGNTEAFF,TGTGCCAGTAGTATAGACACAGGGAACACTGAAGCTTTCTTT
TRBV7-2,NA,TRBJ1-1,14,once,CASSQSITNTEAFF,TGTGCCAGCAGCCAAAGCATAACGAACACTGAAGCTTTCTTT
TRBV11-2,NA,TRBJ2-3,14,NA,CASSKGGGADTQYF,TGTGCCAGCTCCAAAGGCGGAGGGGCAGATACGCAGTATTTT
TRBV29-1,NA,TRBJ2-1,10,NA,CSVGPHEQFF,TGCAGCGTCGGTCCCCATGAGCAGTTCTTC
TRBV7-3,TRBD2,TRBJ2-2,19,NA,CASSSVRLAGGPSTGELFF,TGTGCCAGCAGCTCCGTCCGACTAGCGGGGGGGCCGAGCACCGGGGAGCTGTTTTTT
TRBV7-2,TRBD2,TRBJ2-2,17,NA,CASRPPLAGARPRELFF,TGTGCCAGCAGACCACCTCTAGCGGGGGCCCGACCGAGGGAGCTGTTTTTT
TRBV5-4,TRBD1,TRBJ1-6,17,NA,CASSMGGQGARNSPLHF,TGTGCCAGCAGCATGGGTGGACAGGGGGCCAGGAATTCACCCCTCCACTTT
TRBV29-1,NA,TRBJ1-4,13,NA,CSARDTTNEKLFF,TGCAGCGCCCGGGACACTACTAATGAAAAACTGTTTTTT
TRBV4-2,NA,TRBJ1-5,16,NA,CASSQVSSGSNQPQHF,TGTGCCAGCAGCCAAGTATCGTCGGGAAGCAATCAGCCCCAGCATTTT
TRBV29-1,TRBD2,TRBJ2-1,17,once,CSVTGGRSGGQGNEQFF,TGCAGCGTTACAGGCGGACGGAGCGGGGGGCAAGGGAATGAGCAGTTCTTC
TRBV27,NA,TRBJ2-2,15,NA,CASRPLGANTGELFF,TGTGCCAGCAGGCCGCTAGGGGCGAACACCGGGGAGCTGTTTTTT
TRBV6-1,TRBD1,TRBJ1-2,15,NA,CASSEGTGGPYGYTF,TGTGCCAGCAGTGAAGGGACAGGAGGGCCCTATGGCTACACCTTC
TRBV2,TRBD1,TRBJ2-7,15,NA,CASSVRGDRAHEQYF,TGTGCCAGCAGTGTTAGGGGGGACAGGGCCCACGAGCAGTACTTC
TRBV6-2/TRBV6-3,NA,TRBJ2-7,13,NA,CASSYGGPYEQYF,TGTGCCAGCAGTTACGGCGGCCCCTACGAGCAGTACTTC
TRBV7-2,NA,TRBJ2-5,15,NA,CASSLGLAAIQTQYF,TGTGCCAGCAGCTTAGGATTAGCGGCCATCCAGACCCAGTACTTC
TRBV2,TRBD1,TRBJ1-4,15,NA,CASSEYGTGDEKLFF,TGTGCCAGCAGTGAATATGGGACAGGGGATGAAAAACTGTTTTTT
TRBV12-3/TRBV12-4,NA,TRBJ1-5,13,NA,CASSQGGNQPQHF,TGTGCCAGCAGCCAAGGGGGTAATCAGCCCCAGCATTTT
TRBV5-1,NA,TRBJ1-1,14,NA,CASSLVAGNTEAFF,TGCGCCAGCAGCTTAGTAGCCGGGAACACTGAAGCTTTCTTT
TRBV27,NA,TRBJ1-1,14,NA,CASSLFWGNTEAFF,TGTGCCAGCAGTTTATTCTGGGGGAACACTGAAGCTTTCTTT
TRBV18,NA,TRBJ1-1,15,NA,CASSPGVSRNTEAFF,TGTGCCAGCTCACCAGGGGTTTCCCGGAACACTGAAGCTTTCTTT
TRBV6-5,NA,TRBJ2-7,14,NA,CASRAGGGYYEQYF,TGTGCCAGCAGAGCAGGGGGGGGATACTACGAGCAGTACTTC
TRBV25-1,NA,TRBJ2-7,14,few,CASSGISSSYEQYF,TGTGCCAGCAGTGGGATTTCCTCATCCTACGAGCAGTACTTC
TRBV20-1,TRBD1,TRBJ1-2,11,NA,CSAGDRSGYTF,TGCAGTGCTGGGGACAGGAGTGGCTACACCTTC
TRBV28,TRBD1,TRBJ1-2,13,NA,CASTPGQGNGYTF,TGTGCCAGCACCCCGGGACAGGGAAATGGCTACACCTTC
TRBV30,TRBD1,TRBJ2-7,13,NA,CAWSPGQPLEQYF,TGTGCCTGGAGTCCGGGACAGCCCCTCGAGCAGTACTTC
TRBV5-4,NA,TRBJ2-7,16,NA,CASSLASAAFPYEQYF,TGTGCCAGCAGCTTGGCGTCAGCAGCCTTTCCCTACGAGCAGTACTTC
TRBV5-1,NA,TRBJ1-3,18,NA,CASSHWPVDTISGNTIYF,TGCGCCAGCAGCCATTGGCCGGTGGATACTATCTCTGGAAACACCATATATTTT
TRBV6-5,NA,TRBJ1-2,10,NA,CASIGYGYTF,TGTGCCAGCATTGGGTATGGCTACACCTTC
TRBV4-2,TRBD2,TRBJ2-7,15,NA,CASSQDRRLAHEQYF,TGTGCCAGCAGCCAAGATAGGAGACTAGCCCACGAGCAGTACTTC
TRBV5-1,NA,TRBJ2-5,16,NA,CASSLGGERGRETQYF,TGCGCCAGCAGCTTGGGGGGCGAACGGGGGCGAGAGACCCAGTACTTC
TRBV2,TRBD1,TRBJ1-2,16,once,CASSEAPLGQGGGYTF,TGTGCCAGCAGTGAAGCGCCCCTCGGACAGGGAGGTGGCTACACCTTC
TRBV29-1,NA,TRBJ1-2,14,few,CSVDGVPANYGYTF,TGCAGCGTTGACGGGGTTCCCGCTAACTATGGCTACACCTTC
TRBV19,TRBD2,TRBJ2-1,18,NA,CASSPGASGGRPYNEQFF,TGTGCCAGTAGTCCAGGGGCTAGCGGGGGGCGCCCGTACAATGAGCAGTTCTTC
TRBV27,TRBD1,TRBJ1-2,14,many,CASSSLPGGHGYTF,TGTGCCAGCAGTTCCTTACCAGGGGGTCATGGCTACACCTTC
TRBV5-8,NA,TRBJ2-7,14,NA,CASISTGGAYEQYF,TGTGCCAGCATTAGCACAGGGGGGGCCTACGAGCAGTACTTC
TRBV6-5,NA,TRBJ2-5,14,NA,CASNAGQGQETQYF,TGTGCCAGCAATGCAGGGCAGGGACAAGAGACCCAGTACTTC
TRBV9,NA,TRBJ2-1,17,NA,CASSVAPGLSSYNEQFF,TGTGCCAGCAGCGTAGCTCCGGGGCTGAGCTCCTACAATGAGCAGTTCTTC
TRBV6-5,NA,TRBJ1-1,14,NA,CASSLDNLNTEAFF,TGTGCCAGCAGTCTCGACAACCTGAACACTGAAGCTTTCTTT
TRBV9,NA,TRBJ1-2,14,NA,CASSVEAGSYGYTF,TGTGCCAGCAGCGTAGAGGCAGGGTCCTATGGCTACACCTTC
TRBV24-1,TRBD1,TRBJ1-5,16,NA,CATSDTTGSWEQPQHF,TGTGCCACCAGTGATACGACAGGGTCATGGGAGCAGCCCCAGCATTTT
TRBV19,NA,TRBJ1-2,14,few,CASSIGGDIDGYTF,TGTGCCAGTAGTATTGGGGGGGATATCGATGGCTACACCTTC
TRBV15,NA,TRBJ1-6,16,NA,CATSRAAGAYNSPLHF,TGTGCCACCAGCAGAGCCGCAGGGGCCTATAATTCACCCCTCCACTTT
TRBV30,TRBD1,TRBJ2-7,15,few,CAWSPPGQELYEQYF,TGTGCCTGGAGTCCGCCGGGACAGGAACTCTACGAGCAGTACTTC
TRBV6-2/TRBV6-3,NA,TRBJ1-5,14,NA,CASSPRGRVQPQHF,TGTGCCAGCAGTCCCCGAGGGAGGGTCCAGCCCCAGCATTTT
TRBV5-4,TRBD1,TRBJ1-4,16,NA,CASSLGGDRAGEKLFF,TGTGCCAGCAGCTTGGGTGGGGACAGGGCTGGTGAAAAACTGTTTTTT
TRBV12-3/TRBV12-4,NA,TRBJ2-2,11,NA,CASSLERELFF,TGTGCCAGCAGTTTAGAACGGGAGCTGTTTTTT
TRBV3-1/TRBV3-2,NA,TRBJ1-2,14,NA,CASSQDWRNYGYTF,TGTGCCAGCAGCCAAGATTGGAGGAACTATGGCTACACCTTC
TRBV19,NA,TRBJ2-7,14,NA,CASSPDRGWDEQYF,TGTGCCAGTAGCCCCGACCGGGGCTGGGACGAGCAGTACTTC